The 26 T cell receptor beta chains presented below share a single source sample, sequenced in a study of beta chain features in type 1 diabetes. General study points: Moderate yet significant TCRB CDR3 shortening was seen in Type 1 diabetes patients in all four CD4+ subsets.

Sequencing targeted expressed TCRB transcripts, as all isolated RNA had been reverse transcribed. Libraries were prepared by immunoSEQ multiplex PCR; TCRdb keeps only in-frame clonotypes and omits some of them. In the table there are 130,000 to 150,000 clones, around an eighth of which are singletons. These receptors lack a known antigen. Sample: central memory CD4+ T cells from blood. These receptors were taken from a man between 18 and 29 years old with type 1 diabetes.

The sample holds a few counts of this clone. The chain carries TRBV19 and TRBJ2-1; no reliable D call. This CDR3 contains 15 residues. Germline V CDR1 and CDR2: LNHDA, SQIVND (reference sequence). V lost 5 bases, J lost 6 bases, and 17 bases lay in between. CDR3 nucleotide sequence: TGTGCCAGTAGTCCGTCGTTTTCTAGACGCAATGAGCAGTTCTTC. It yields the protein CASSPSFSRRNEQFF.

This clone was observed a few times. This sequence joins TRBV10-2 and TRBJ1-5, with 7 bases matching TRBD1. The CDR3 runs to 13 residues. Unmatched junction bases numbered 3, after V lost 7 bases and J lost 3 bases. Germline V CDR1 and CDR2: WSHSY, SAAADI. CDR3 in DNA: TGCGCCAGCACCGGGACAGTCAATCAGCCCCAGCATTTT. This gives the protein CASTGTVNQPQHF.

This chain joins TRBV10-3 and TRBJ2-7, with 9 bases fitting TRBD1. The CDR3 runs to 15 residues. J gave up 5 bases and V 0 bases, and 5 bases lay outside the gene matches. Germline lookup yields CDR1 ENHRY and CDR2 SYGVKD. The CDR3 bases are TGTGCCATCAGTGAGTCGGGACAGGGTGGCAACGAGCAGTACTTC. This encodes CAISESGQGGNEQYF.

The sample holds many counts of this clone. V and J are TRBV6-1 and TRBJ2-1; TRBD1 aligns across 7 bases. The germline V gene encodes CDR1 MNHNS and CDR2 SASEGT. The CDR3 length is 15 residues. V shed 7 bases and J 4 bases; nucleotides not matched to a gene: 10. The CDR3 sequence is CASISHRGRYNEQFF. CDR3 DNA: TGTGCCAGCATTTCCCACAGGGGCCGATACAATGAGCAGTTCTTC.

This clone was recorded a few times. The chain links TRBV7-6 to TRBJ2-7; D remains ambiguous. This CDR3 comprises 15 residues. Per the germline V gene, CDR1 is SGHVS and CDR2 is FNYEAQ. V lost 5 bases and J 3 bases, leaving 17 bases between the germline ends. The DNA of the CDR3 is TGTGCCAGCAGCCCCGTAGCCGTCCCCTACTACGAGCAGTACTTC. The encoded protein is CASSPVAVPYYEQYF.

The V and J genes are TRBV7-3 and TRBJ2-1, with 9 bases that match TRBD2. This CDR3 is built from 15 residues. V gave up 3 bases and J gave up 8 bases; unmatched junction bases: 8. Germline V lookup: CDR1 SGHTA, CDR2 FQGTGA. CDR3: CASSLGLALGDEQFF. The CDR3 DNA sequence: TGTGCCAGCAGCTTGGGACTAGCTTTGGGAGATGAGCAGTTCTTC. The full variable domain, rest sourced from reference TRBV7-3 and TRBJ2-1, is GAGVSQTPSNKVTEKGKYVELRCDPISGHTALYWYRQSLGQGPEFLIYFQGTGAADDSGLPNDRFFAVRPEGSVSTLKIQRTERGDSAVYLCASSLGLALGDEQFFGPGTRLTVL.

This rearrangement joins TRBV7-8 to TRBJ2-1; 8 bases align to TRBD1. Germline V gene sequence: CDR1 SGHVS, CDR2 FQNEAQ. The junction had 12 bases not matched to a gene; V was cut back by 4 bases and J by 7 bases. The CDR3 spans 16 residues. CDR3 region: CASSSRTGFLPNEQFF. The DNA for the CDR3 is TGTGCCAGCAGCTCCCGGACAGGGTTCCTTCCTAATGAGCAGTTCTTC.

This clone was seen only a few times. The chain joins TRBV5-1 to TRBJ2-7; a weak D match, TRBD1 (5 bases). The ends were cut back, 4 bases at V and 5 bases at J, with 22 bases in the middle. The CDR3 runs 16 residues. CDR1 is SGHRS, CDR2 YFSETQ, per germline. This CDR3 is CASSPLVGRAGNEQYF. CDR3 nucleotide sequence: TGCGCCAGCAGCCCCTTGGTTGGCAGGGCTGGAAACGAGCAGTACTTC.

The chain has TRBV4-1 and TRBJ2-3; D gene ambiguous. Germline assignment: CDR1 MGHRA and CDR2 YSYEKL. The CDR3 contains 15 residues. The V end lost 4 bases, the J end lost 2 bases, and 13 bases lay between the germline ends. The CDR3 DNA is TGCGCCAGCAGCCTCCTTACCGGGTCCACAGATACGCAGTATTTT. This sequence encodes CASSLLTGSTDTQYF.

This chain links TRBV5-1 with TRBJ2-2; D assignment may be TRBD1 or TRBD2 (5 bases each). From germline, CDR1 is SGHRS and CDR2 YFSETQ. Trimming took 0 bases from V and 4 from J, leaving 10 bases between them. The CDR3 contains 15 residues. Here the CDR3 DNA reads TGCGCCAGCAGCTTGGATTGGGACGGCACCGGGGAGCTGTTTTTT. It is translated as CASSLDWDGTGELFF.

This clone appeared a few times. The chain recombines TRBV5-1 with TRBJ1-4, with D possibly TRBD1 on 5 matching bases. Germline values: CDR1 SGHRS, CDR2 YFSETQ. The CDR3 has 16 amino acids. Between the trimmed V and J ends, which lost 0 bases and 7 bases, there was a span of 16 bases. The CDR3 DNA is TGCGCCAGCAGCTTGGCCGGGGACCCCGTTAGTGAAAAACTGTTTTTT. Its protein product is CASSLAGDPVSEKLFF.

This clone was counted a few times. Other DNA sequences within the sample encode an identical CDR3. This rearrangement joins TRBV28 to TRBJ2-3, with 11 bases fitting TRBD1. The trim removed 3 bases at V and 3 bases at J, leaving 2 bases unmatched. The CDR3 loop spans 15 amino acids. Germline CDR1 is MDHEN and CDR2 is SYDVKM. The CDR3 DNA follows: TGTGCCAGCAGTTTTGGGGACAGGGGGACAGATACGCAGTATTTT. It translates to CASSFGDRGTDTQYF.

This clone was detected a few times. This chain joins TRBV7-2 and TRBJ1-5; 9 nucleotides align to TRBD1. Germline V gives CDR1 SGHTA, CDR2 FQGNSA. J gave up 1 base and V 1 base, and 8 bases lay outside the gene matches. CDR3 length equals 18 residues. CDR3: CASSLGGQGRGSNQPQHF. In nucleotides, the CDR3 is TGTGCCAGCAGCTTAGGCGGACAGGGGAGGGGGAGCAATCAGCCCCAGCATTTT.

As regards this clone: A read error may be the cause here, since a much bigger clone is one base away. The rearrangement links TRBV13 to TRBJ2-7; D remains unclear. Germline V gene lookup returns CDR1 PRHDT and CDR2 FYEKMQ (reference sequence). There are 11 residues in the CDR3. This chain's CDR3 is CVSSSHYEQYF. The DNA of the CDR3 is TGTGTCAGCAGCTCCCACTACGAGCAGTACTTC.

This clone came up a few times. This chain links TRBV7-9 with TRBJ1-6; D remains unclear. Between the trimmed V and J ends, which lost 3 bases and 7 bases, there was a span of 10 bases. There are 14 residues in the CDR3. Germline V gives CDR1 SEHNR, CDR2 FQNEAQ (reference sequence). The CDR3 region has the DNA TGTGCCAGCAGCTTTAGTACAGCAAATTCACCCCTCCACTTT. Translating it yields CASSFSTANSPLHF.

This clone was detected a few times. A read error may be the cause here, since a much bigger clone is one base away. The V gene is TRBV2, the J gene TRBJ2-2; unclear D gene. The CDR3 covers 11 residues. The germline V gene encodes CDR1 SNHLY and CDR2 FYNNEI. Trimming took 6 bases from V and 5 from J, leaving 4 bases between them. CDR3 residues: CASSATGELFF. Here the CDR3 DNA reads TGTGCCAGCAGCGCGACCGGGGAGCTGTTTTTT.

The V call is TRBV11-2, the J call TRBJ2-1, with D perhaps matching TRBD2 (5 bases). V was pared by 2 bases and J by 6 bases, with 17 bases between. CDR1 SGHAT and CDR2 FQNNGV come from the germline V gene. The CDR3 sequence is 16 residues long. CDR3 DNA sequence: TGTGCCAGCAGCTTATCTTTGAGGGAGCCGTTCAATGAGCAGTTCTTC. This encodes CASSLSLREPFNEQFF.

This clone appeared many times. This chain joins TRBV6-1 and TRBJ1-5; perhaps TRBD1 as D (6 bases). V lost 7 bases to trimming and J lost 12 bases, with 16 bases between them. Germline values: CDR1 MNHNS, CDR2 SASEGT. CDR3 length: 12 amino acids. This CDR3 is CASTLSTGDQHF. In DNA, the CDR3 is TGTGCCAGCACCCTATCGACAGGAGACCAGCATTTT.

This clone came up a few times. This chain uses TRBV5-6 with TRBJ2-5, with D perhaps matching TRBD2 (6 bases). This CDR3 spans 16 amino acids. V was pared by 6 bases and J by 4 bases, with 22 bases between. The germline V gene encodes CDR1 SGHDT and CDR2 YYEEEE. CDR3 protein: CASMLEGRVGGETQYF. CDR3 DNA sequence: TGTGCCAGCATGCTGGAGGGCAGGGTAGGCGGAGAGACCCAGTACTTC.

This clone has just a few counts. The chain recombines TRBV9 with TRBJ1-6; tentative D call: TRBD1 (5 bases). The germline CDR1 and CDR2 sequences are SGDLS and YYNGEE. CDR3 length: 12 residues. Trimming took 2 bases from V and 14 from J, leaving 11 bases between them. Here the CDR3 reads CASSVEGTALHF. As DNA, the CDR3 is TGTGCCAGCAGCGTGGAGGGGACGGCCCTCCACTTT. The full variable domain, in which reference TRBV9 and TRBJ1-6 provide the parts outside the CDR3, is DSGVTQTPKHLITATGQRVTLRCSPRSGDLSVYWYQQSLDQGLQFLIQYYNGEERAKGNILERFSAQQFPDLHSELNLSSLELGDSALYFCASSVEGTALHFGNGTRLTVT.

J is TRBJ1-4 and V is TRBV4-1; the match to TRBD1 covers 9 bases. CDR3 length equals 19 residues. Germline V CDR1 and CDR2: MGHRA, YSYEKL. Trimming took 0 bases from V and 2 from J; bases not matched to a gene: 10. This CDR3 reads CASSQEFWGQGTTNEKLFF. The CDR3 DNA sequence: TGCGCCAGCAGCCAAGAATTTTGGGGACAGGGCACGACTAATGAAAAACTGTTTTTT.

This clone was counted ten times or more. J is TRBJ2-7 and V is TRBV30; a possible D gene is TRBD2 (5 bases). The germline V and J ends were trimmed by 3 bases and 2 bases, with 8 bases remaining between them. Germline lookup yields CDR1 GTSNPN and CDR2 SVGIG (reference sequence). The CDR3 runs 12 residues. The CDR3 region is CAWRGLAYEQYF. CDR3 coding DNA: TGTGCCTGGAGAGGACTTGCCTACGAGCAGTACTTC. The full variable domain, its missing parts supplied by reference TRBV30 and TRBJ2-7, is SQTIHQWPATLVQPVGSPLSLECTVEGTSNPNLYWYRQAAGRGLQLLFYSVGIGQISSEVPQNLSASRPQDRQFILSSKKLLLSDSGFYLCAWRGLAYEQYFGPGTRLTVT.

To note about this clone: This could be a read error, since a much larger clone is one nucleotide away. The chain joins TRBV5-4 to TRBJ2-3; D is undetermined. The germline gives CDR1 SGHNT, CDR2 YYREEE (reference sequence). V was pared by 0 bases and J by 2 bases, with 1 base between. The CDR3 has 12 amino acids. The CDR3 region is CASSLATDTQYF. CDR3 nucleotide sequence: TGTGCCAGCAGCTTGGCCACAGATACGCAGTATTTT.

The chain is built from TRBV9 and TRBJ2-7; no clear D gene. With 10 bases removed from V and 2 bases from J, the gap between germline ends came to 13 bases. Per the germline V gene, CDR1 is SGDLS and CDR2 is YYNGEE. The CDR3 contains 12 residues. This CDR3 is CASGPRTYEQYF. CDR3 nucleotides: TGTGCCTCAGGTCCCAGGACCTACGAGCAGTACTTC.

This clone was seen a handful of times. With a much larger clone just one base away, this may be a read error. V is TRBV7-6 and J is TRBJ2-7; D might be TRBD1 or TRBD2, each matching 7 bases. Trimming shortened V by 5 bases and J by 4 bases, and 9 bases separated the two germline ends. Germline CDR1 and CDR2: SGHVS and FNYEAQ. The CDR3 loop spans 12 amino acids. The CDR3 DNA reads TGTGCCAGCAGCCAGGGGGGGTACGAGCAGTACTTC. It specifies CASSQGGYEQYF.

The chain couples TRBV7-2 to TRBJ2-1; no reliable D call. The length of the CDR3 is 12 residues. Per germline, CDR1 SGHTA and CDR2 FQGNSA. The V end was cut by 5 bases, the J end by 15 bases, with 17 bases between. The CDR3: CASSPRGLGWFF. In DNA form, the CDR3 reads TGTGCCAGCAGCCCTCGTGGGCTAGGGTGGTTCTTC.